The sequence of this TCR beta chain was determined in a study of CD8 T cells in Susac syndrome. Random-hexamer reverse transcription was applied to roughly 0.5 to 1 ug RNA. One entry per CDR3 protein, called by TCRdb with MiXCR from the immunoSEQ multiplex PCR reads. The sample lists about 170,000 distinct CDR3 sequences, roughly 92% occurring once. Germline V gives CDR1 SGHTA, CDR2 FQGTGA. This CDR3 contains 14 residues. Between the trimmed V and J ends, which lost 1 base and 5 bases, there was a span of 11 bases. The V and J genes are TRBV7-3 and TRBJ1-1; the D gene is possibly TRBD1 (5 bases). This TCR derives from a human donor with multiple sclerosis. Sequenced input: CD4+ T cells from PBMCs. In nucleotides, the CDR3 is TGTGCCAGCAGCTTAAGGGGGGATAGGACTGAAGCTTTCTTT. It yields the protein CASSLRGDRTEAFF.